The present T cell receptor (beta chain) was sequenced within a study of blood T cell repertoires in COVID-19. On the study more broadly: Specimens from acute and convalescent COVID-19 originated in the United States, Italy and Spain. The analysed material was cDNA or gDNA that came from T cells, B-cell-depleted T cells, or PBMCs.

Per the original methods: Counts of nucleated cells, estimated from reference gene primer amplification, were obtained. The repertoire was sequenced with immunoSEQ multiplex PCR; TCRdb's copy has only in-frame clones and lacks some. The V and J calls and clone size are taken from that table; D and trimming were inferred from the DNA. Seen here are under 200,000 clones, approximately 90% observed once, and the top ten hold approximately 5.5%. Germline CDR1 reads LNHDA; CDR2 reads SQIVND (reference sequence). The CDR3 spans 13 residues. The V end was cut by 5 bases, the J end by 5 bases, with 12 bases between.

The source is a man aged 40-49 years with active or convalescent COVID-19. J is TRBJ1-1 and V is TRBV19; maybe TRBD1 (6 bases). Sequencing was carried out using peripheral blood. The CDR3 loop is CASSPQGITEAFF. CDR3 coding DNA: TGTGCCAGTAGTCCCCAGGGGATAACTGAAGCTTTCTTT.